This TCR beta chain was sequenced in a study of T-cell reconstitution after alpha-beta-depleted transplantation in children. The study, taken as a whole, reports: Reportedly, roughly two months post-transplant, alpha-beta T cells arose from several hundred expanded graft clones. For some patients, TCRbeta diversity was high at day 60 because of recipient T cells and thymic progenitors that survived.

Comments on this clonotype: Antigen: not known.

The CDR3 has 15 amino acids. V lost 2 bases and J lost 3, with 14 bases in between. Germline CDR1 SGHVS, CDR2 FQNEAQ. Preparation of the TCRbeta library used unique molecular identifiers. A single record per CDR3 protein comes from TCRdb applying MiXCR to the PCR reads. The repertoire consists of hundreds of thousands of distinct CDR3 sequences, with around 15% occurring once and the leading ten covering around 43%. The source of this sequence is a male patient aged 2 to 10 who had a stem cell transplant for acute lymphoblastic leukemia, so the T cells may come from the graft donor. The chain links TRBV7-8 to TRBJ2-7; no definite D call. Sequenced here: PBMCs, mostly from graft donor cells, sampled 360 days after TCRalphabeta/CD19-depleted stem cell transplant. The CDR3 DNA is TGTGCCAGCAGCTTATACCGAGCGCCCGACTACGAGCAGTACTTC. Translating gives CASSLYRAPDYEQYF.